These 16 T cell receptor beta chains were all obtained from the same sample, sequenced in a study of radiotherapy plus CTLA-4 blockade in lung cancer. The assay was immunoSEQ multiplex PCR, and TCRdb's table has in-frame clones only and misses some. This sample carries 45,000 to 55,000 clones, 75% to 90% of them seen once, and the ten largest clones take 17%. Sample: peripheral blood, taken from a patient treated with radiotherapy plus ipilimumab. All receptors derive from a human donor with non-small cell lung cancer that progressed on radiotherapy plus ipilimumab. Some clones in this sample may be carry-over from other donors' samples.

The rearrangement joins TRBV14 to TRBJ2-2; 8 bases match TRBD2. The CDR3 sequence is 16 residues long. Germline V lookup: CDR1 SGHDN, CDR2 FVKESK. The junction had 9 bases not matched to a gene; V was cut back by 4 bases and J by 5 bases. The CDR3 sequence is CASSLRIAGPTGELFF. DNA of the CDR3: TGTGCCAGCAGCCTGAGGATAGCGGGACCAACCGGGGAGCTGTTTTTT. Using reference TRBV14 and TRBJ2-2 for the parts outside the CDR3, the full variable domain is EAGVTQFPSHSVIEKGQTVTLRCDPISGHDNLYWYRRVMGKEIKFLLHFVKESKQDESGMPNNRFLAERTGGTYSTLKVQPAELEDSGVYFCASSLRIAGPTGELFFGEGSRLTVL.

The J gene is TRBJ2-5, the V gene TRBV25-1, with 8 bases that match TRBD1. The J segment lost 5 bases and the V segment lost 0 bases, leaving 11 bases of the junction unmatched. The length of the CDR3 is 17 residues. Germline lookup yields CDR1 MGHDK and CDR2 SYGVNS. CDR3 amino acids: CASSEYLFQGARETQYF. CDR3 bases: TGTGCCAGCAGTGAATATCTGTTTCAGGGGGCGCGGGAGACCCAGTACTTC.

The J gene is TRBJ2-7, the V gene TRBV6-6; D uncertain. The CDR3 contains 13 residues. Trimming took off 0 bases at V and 6 bases at J, with 9 bases between the two ends. From germline, CDR1 is MNHNY and CDR2 SVGAGI (reference sequence). The CDR3 loop reads CASSYSTVAEQYF. Written as DNA, the CDR3 is TGTGCCAGCAGTTACTCCACAGTCGCCGAGCAGTACTTC.

This chain joins TRBV5-6 and TRBJ1-3; no firm D call. There are 13 residues in the CDR3. Germline V lookup: CDR1 SGHDT, CDR2 YYEEEE. The V end lost 3 bases, the J end lost 3 bases, and 7 bases lay between the germline ends. In nucleotides, the CDR3 is TGTGCCAGCAGCTCGGGGTTTGGAAACACCATATATTTT. It codes for CASSSGFGNTIYF.

The chain joins TRBV7-9 to TRBJ1-5; D unclear. The V end lost 5 bases, the J end lost 4 bases, and 12 bases lay between the germline ends. The CDR3 covers 14 residues. In germline, CDR1 is SEHNR, CDR2 FQNEAQ (reference sequence). The CDR3 region is CASSEGNGNQPQHF. In DNA, the CDR3 is TGTGCCAGCAGCGAGGGAAACGGTAATCAGCCCCAGCATTTT.

The J gene is TRBJ2-1, the V gene TRBV19; D not certain. Germline V gene data show CDR1 as LNHDA and CDR2 as SQIVND (reference sequence). The CDR3 consists of 17 residues. V was clipped by 5 bases and J by 3 bases, with 20 bases between them. The CDR3 DNA reads TGTGCCAGTAGTTCCTCCCAGAATCCCGCCCTCTACAATGAGCAGTTCTTC. Translated, it gives CASSSSQNPALYNEQFF.

V is TRBV29-1 and J is TRBJ2-1, with unresolved D. CDR1 is SQVTM, CDR2 ANQGSEA, per germline. This CDR3 region has 11 residues. The V end was cut by 8 bases, the J end by 3 bases, with 8 bases between. The CDR3 protein is CSTTSYNEQFF. In DNA, the CDR3 is TGCAGCACCACCAGCTACAATGAGCAGTTCTTC.

The V gene is TRBV7-9, the J gene TRBJ2-3, with D possibly TRBD1 on 6 matching bases. Between the trimmed V and J ends, which lost 5 bases and 3 bases, there was a span of 21 bases. Germline V gene lookup returns CDR1 SEHNR and CDR2 FQNEAQ (reference sequence). The CDR3 loop spans 17 amino acids. In nucleotides, the CDR3 is TGTGCCAGCAGCGGGGGCCAAGTCTCCTTAGCGACAGATACGCAGTATTTT. Encoded protein: CASSGGQVSLATDTQYF.

The genes are TRBV18 and TRBJ1-5; TRBD1 matches at 7 bases. This CDR3 is 15 amino acids long. The J segment lost 6 bases and the V segment lost 3 bases, leaving 8 bases of the junction unmatched. Per germline, CDR1 KGHSH and CDR2 LQKENI. CDR3: CASSPRQGEGQPQHF. The DNA for the CDR3 is TGTGCCAGCTCACCTCGCCAGGGGGAAGGTCAGCCCCAGCATTTT.

The chain has TRBV9 and TRBJ2-1; 7 positions match TRBD2. Germline V gives CDR1 SGDLS, CDR2 YYNGEE. V trimming: 4 bases; J trimming: 4 bases; junction bases outside the gene matches: 5. The CDR3 runs to 14 residues. In DNA form, the CDR3 reads TGTGCCAGCAGCCTCGACGGGGGGTACAATGAGCAGTTCTTC. It codes for CASSLDGGYNEQFF.

CDR3 DNA: TGTGCCATCAGTGAGATGCAGGGAACCTACGAGCAGTACTTC. This gives the protein CAISEMQGTYEQYF. The V call is TRBV10-3, the J call TRBJ2-7; TRBD1 is a possible D gene (5 bases). The V and J ends lost 2 bases and 2 bases respectively, with 10 bases between them. The CDR3 loop spans 14 amino acids. Germline loops: CDR1 ENHRY, CDR2 SYGVKD.

The chain uses TRBV5-1 and TRBJ2-7; D uncertain. CDR3 length equals 14 residues. The germline CDR1 and CDR2 sequences are SGHRS and YFSETQ. The V gene lost 0 bases and the J gene lost 1 base, with 8 bases spanning the gap. The CDR3 sequence: CASSLVTDSYEQYF. The CDR3 DNA reads TGCGCCAGCAGCTTGGTTACTGATTCCTACGAGCAGTACTTC.

This chain connects TRBV6-6 to TRBJ1-5; D is undetermined. The germline V gene encodes CDR1 MNHNY and CDR2 SVGAGI (reference sequence). Trimming took 2 bases from V and 4 from J, leaving 12 bases between them. The CDR3 covers 15 residues. The CDR3 nucleotides are TGTGCCAGCAGTTACGCCCCTGACACTAATCAGCCCCAGCATTTT. This encodes CASSYAPDTNQPQHF.

CDR3 residues: CASSLRRYEQYF. DNA of the CDR3: TGTGCCAGCAGCTTGCGGCGGTACGAGCAGTACTTC. The chain carries TRBV5-6 and TRBJ2-7; D is unclear. CDR3 length: 12 amino acids. The V end was cut by 1 base, the J end by 4 bases, with 6 bases between. Germline assignment: CDR1 SGHDT and CDR2 YYEEEE. Based on the CDR3 plus reference TRBV5-6 and TRBJ2-7, the full variable domain is DAGVTQSPTHLIKTRGQQVTLRCSPKSGHDTVSWYQQALGQGPQFIFQYYEEEERQRGNFPDRFSGHQFPNYSSELNVNALLLGDSALYLCASSLRRYEQYFGPGTRLTVT.

This rearrangement joins TRBV6-1 to TRBJ2-3, with D possibly being TRBD1 (7 bases). CDR1 is MNHNS, CDR2 SASEGT, per germline. Between the trimmed V and J ends, which lost 2 bases and 1 base, there was a span of 13 bases. The CDR3 spans 16 residues. CDR3: CASSEWRGQGTDTQYF. CDR3 bases: TGTGCCAGCAGTGAATGGAGGGGGCAAGGCACAGATACGCAGTATTTT.

The rearrangement links TRBV7-2 to TRBJ2-6; D gene unclear. With 5 bases removed from V and 0 bases from J, the gap between germline ends came to 5 bases. The CDR3 totals 14 residues. Germline V lookup: CDR1 SGHTA, CDR2 FQGNSA. The CDR3 nucleotides read TGTGCCAGCAGCCCCTTCTCTGGGGCCAACGTCCTGACTTTC. Protein product: CASSPFSGANVLTF.